This T cell receptor (beta chain) was found in a study of blood T cell repertoires in COVID-19 (TCRdb year 2020). About the study as a whole: Samples from collaborators originated in the United States, Italy and Spain and spanned both the acute and convalescent phases of COVID-19. A freely available public database, intended as a resource for researchers studying the immune response to SARS-CoV-2, is where the repertoires were released. A de-identified subject ID, COVID-19 status, age in years and sex were almost always included in the sample metadata. The material from the prospective study consisted of cDNA or gDNA derived from T cells, B-cell-depleted T cells, or PBMCs. Where available, HLA class I and class II types were taken from metadata supplied by the sample provider and were not determined by assay-based typing. Samples came from the ongoing ImmuneRACE study (first 160 participants) plus 1,254 subjects from 6 global collaborators. Deeply sampled blood TCRbeta repertoires from subjects exposed to, actively infected with, or recovered from COVID-19 were included in the dataset.

TCRbeta CDR3 regions were amplified from genomic DNA using the immunoSEQ Assay, a bias-controlled multiplex PCR. From the authors' description of their analysis: Within the assay, amplification of reference gene primers was used to estimate how many nucleated cells each sample contained. To quantify the absolute abundance of each unique TCRbeta CDR3 rearrangement, sequence reads were collapsed and filtered. For each sample, productive Simpson clonality was calculated by taking the square root of Simpson's diversity index across productive rearrangements. Entries here come from immuneACCESS through TCRdb and include only in-frame sequences with V and J called. Some clones fail to appear in such tables; in the studies checked, an unresolved V gene covers under half of the shortfall, and the cause of the remainder is unknown. V and J calls and clone size are given by that table; D and trimming were obtained from the DNA. In all, the sample holds fewer than 300,000 clones, and about four fifths of those were seen once. The ten largest clones take up over 4% of the sample.

Study-wide findings and limitations: Clinical and demographic metadata were provided uncurated, with the amount varying by source and participant.

Between the V and J ends, shortened by 6 bases and 5 bases respectively, the junction contains 16 bases. The germline V gene gives CDR1 as MNHEY and CDR2 as SVGAGI. Including cysteine and phenylalanine, the CDR3 has 14 amino acids. The sequence is cut down to CDR3 DNA, 42 bases in frame from base 1. Participants in the prospective study were enrolled through a virtual design, were aged roughly 18 to 100 years, and lived in 20 to 30 United States geographic areas. In the prospective study, cohorts were assigned on the basis of participant-reported clinical history obtained from a screening survey and a study questionnaire. Exposed participants had been in contact, within 2 weeks of entering the study, with a person who had a PCR-confirmed or clinician-diagnosed case of COVID-19. In the prospective study, mobile phlebotomists collected whole blood, serum and a nasopharyngeal or oropharyngeal swab from each participant. Over an approximately 2-month period, participants in the prospective study had the option of providing additional blood draws and questionnaires. Prospective study blood samples were shipped either frozen or at room temperature before DNA extraction.

Of note for this clone: Its specific antigen is unknown. No quality values exist for individual bases; no much larger clone is one base distant.

The sample consisted of PBMCs or T cells enriched from blood (not recorded which). The V gene is TRBV6-5 and the J gene is TRBJ2-5; TRBD1 is possibly the D segment (5 matching bases). The receptor was derived from a man aged 40-49 years who had been exposed to COVID-19. This receptor carries the CDR3 CASRGPRGRETQYF. The DNA is as follows: TGTGCCAGCAGGGGCCCAAGGGGCAGGGAGACCCAGTACTTC.